This TCR beta chain was observed in a study of neoadjuvant nivolumab and ipilimumab in lung cancer. Study overall: Patients got nivolumab 3 mg/kg on days 1, 15 and 29; combination added ipilimumab 1 mg/kg day 1. Study-wide findings and caveats: Pathologic regression was not significantly tied to TCR clonality. Higher pretherapy blood TCR richness went with higher resected-tumor richness. From pretherapy to surgery, tumor richness and clonality rose with dual therapy.

This clone came up once. Its target is not known. V was clipped by 6 bases and J by 0 bases, with 18 bases between them. This CDR3 has 18 amino acids. Germline V gene lookup returns CDR1 SGHAT and CDR2 FQDESV (reference sequence). Profiling relied on immunoSEQ multiplex PCR, and the TCRdb table lists in-frame clones only, not all of them. Here the sample spans some 2,500 clones, 85% to 90% being singletons. The receptor's source is an adult with non-small cell lung cancer. J is TRBJ2-6 and V is TRBV11-1, with D perhaps matching TRBD1 (5 bases). The sequencing used tumor tissue, collected before neoadjuvant nivolumab, alone or with ipilimumab. In DNA form, the CDR3 reads TGTGCCAGCAGTGATGCAGGGTATCTACACTCTGGGGCCAACGTCCTGACTTTC. It translates to CASSDAGYLHSGANVLTF.